This T cell receptor (beta chain) was observed in a study of patients and donors after allogeneic stem cell transplantation. In TCRdb, the RT-PCR reads were re-called with MiXCR into one record per CDR3 protein. The data show about 160,000 distinct CDR3 sequences, 37% seen once. The source is a human donor who was either an allogeneic HSCT recipient or a stem cell or donor lymphocyte infusion donor (not recorded which). It is not recorded whose cells these are; they may come from a transplant donor. The specimen was blood, either unsorted or a sorted T cell fraction (not recorded which).

CDR3 DNA: TGTGCCAGCAGCCCAACTAGTGGTTACGAGCAGTACTTC. Translated: CASSPTSGYEQYF. The chain employs TRBV13 and TRBJ2-7; the D gene is possibly TRBD2 (5 bases). Germline V gene sequence: CDR1 PRHDT, CDR2 FYEKMQ (reference sequence). The CDR3 consists of 13 residues. The germline V and J ends were trimmed by 5 bases and 4 bases, with 12 bases remaining between them.